These 5 T cell receptor beta chains were all obtained from the same sample, sequenced in a study of cytomegalovirus exposure and HLA in healthy donors. Use of 60 Vbeta and 13 Jbeta primers characterized the PCR. Sequenced by immunoSEQ multiplex PCR; TCRdb stores in-frame clones only, minus some. The data show 150,000 or so clones, roughly 80% seen once. The sequencing sample was made of PBMCs. The receptors stem from a woman aged 45-65 years in good health and CMV-seropositive.

V usage is TRBV10-2 and J usage is TRBJ1-2, with 8 nucleotides matching TRBD1. The CDR3 is 12 residues long. Germline CDR1 and CDR2: WSHSY and SAAADI. V shed 8 bases, J shed 7 bases, and the junction held 6 bases outside the gene matches. In nucleotides, the CDR3 is TGCGCCAGCTCGGACAGGGAGTTTGGCTACACCTTC. Amino acids: CASSDREFGYTF.

The gene calls are TRBV11-2 and TRBJ2-7, with D perhaps TRBD2 (6 bases). V was clipped by 0 bases and J by 3 bases, with 15 bases between them. Germline V gene lookup returns CDR1 SGHAT and CDR2 FQNNGV. The CDR3 has 16 amino acids. CDR3 in DNA: TGTGCCAGCAGCTTAGAAGGGACTCCTTGGTTCTACGAGCAGTACTTC. This encodes CASSLEGTPWFYEQYF. Complete variable domain (other parts from reference TRBV11-2 and TRBJ2-7): EAGVAQSPRYKIIEKRQSVAFWCNPISGHATLYWYQQILGQGPKLLIQFQNNGVVDDSQLPKDRFSAERLKGVDSTLKIQPAKLEDSAVYLCASSLEGTPWFYEQYFGPGTRLTVT.

The V and J genes are TRBV7-2 and TRBJ1-2, with TRBD1 as a possible D gene (5 bases). Germline V gene data show CDR1 as SGHTA and CDR2 as FQGNSA. Trimming shortened V by 4 bases and J by 4 bases, and 16 bases separated the two germline ends. The CDR3 covers 15 residues. Here the CDR3 DNA reads TGTGCCAGCAGCTCGGGGGGTGTAGGGTCCTATGGCTACACCTTC. Translating gives CASSSGGVGSYGYTF.

The chain uses TRBV5-4 and TRBJ1-1; D is ambiguous. This CDR3 has 13 amino acids. V lost 4 bases to trimming and J lost 4 bases, with 11 bases between them. CDR1 and CDR2 from the germline V gene are SGHNT and YYREEE (reference sequence). The CDR3 loop is CASSPREGTEAFF. Written as DNA, the CDR3 is TGTGCCAGCAGCCCCCGGGAGGGCACTGAAGCTTTCTTT.

This clone is a singleton in its sample. V and J are TRBV23-1 and TRBJ1-5; 8 bases fit TRBD1. TRBV23-1 is an ORF, with its function uncertain. The CDR3 sequence is 15 residues long. The junction had 5 bases not matched to a gene; V was cut back by 5 bases and J by 2 bases. Here the CDR3 reads CASSWGQVGNQPQHF. In nucleotides, the CDR3 is TGCGCCAGCAGTTGGGGACAGGTGGGCAATCAGCCCCAGCATTTT.